A selection of T cell receptor beta chains follows, all from one sample in a study of PD-1 blockade in classical Hodgkin lymphoma. The repertoire was sequenced with immunoSEQ multiplex PCR; TCRdb's copy has only in-frame clones and lacks some. The sample has tens of thousands of clones, roughly nine tenths seen once. The specimen was peripheral blood mononuclear cells (PBMCs), collected before the fourth cycle of nivolumab. Receptors originate from a human donor with classical Hodgkin lymphoma. CDR3s include the opening cysteine and the closing phenylalanine or tryptophan. The D gene is left open where the match is weak. Clone size is given for some rows only: seen once, a few or many times, or a class if the clone is expanded.

d_call clone_size j_call v_call cdr3_aa cdr3_nt
TRBD2 once TRBJ2-7 TRBV2 CASGEGGLAASYEQYF TGTGCCAGCGGAGAGGGCGGACTAGCGGCCAGCTACGAGCAGTACTTC
TRBD2 few TRBJ2-1 TRBV5-1 CASSSLPVIRTLAGAYNEQFF TGCGCCAGCAGCTCCCTTCCTGTCATACGTACGCTAGCGGGAGCCTACAATGAGCAGTTCTTC
TRBD1 NA TRBJ1-1 TRBV30 CAWRVWTGEAFF TGTGCCTGGAGGGTTTGGACAGGGGAAGCTTTCTTT
TRBD2 NA TRBJ2-7 TRBV4-1 CASSQARASGALNSYEQYF TGCGCCAGCAGCCAAGCTCGGGCTAGCGGGGCCCTGAACTCCTACGAGCAGTACTTC
NA once TRBJ2-7 TRBV10-2 CASSENLGVLPPYEQYF TGCGCCAGCAGTGAAAATCTAGGGGTCTTACCCCCCTACGAGCAGTACTTC
NA NA TRBJ2-2 TRBV6-5 CASSYGNLGELFF TGTGCCAGCAGTTACGGCAATCTCGGGGAGCTGTTTTTT
NA NA TRBJ2-1 TRBV29-1 CSVAAAGSYNEQFF TGCAGCGTCGCTGCGGCAGGCTCCTACAATGAGCAGTTCTTC
NA few TRBJ2-7 TRBV18 CASSPGTYEQYF TGTGCCAGCTCACCCGGGACCTACGAGCAGTACTTC
NA NA TRBJ2-2 TRBV7-9 CASSRVQGWELFF TGTGCCAGCAGCCGGGTTCAGGGCTGGGAGCTGTTTTTT
TRBD1 NA TRBJ1-2 TRBV28 CASTPSPGQKGDYGYTF TGTGCCAGCACTCCCTCTCCGGGACAGAAAGGTGACTATGGCTACACCTTC
TRBD2 NA TRBJ2-3 TRBV6-5 CASSRLSGRWDTQYF TGTGCCAGCAGTCGTCTAAGCGGGAGGTGGGATACGCAGTATTTT
NA NA TRBJ1-1 TRBV5-6 CASNFDRTMNTEAFF TGTGCCAGCAATTTTGACAGGACTATGAACACTGAAGCTTTCTTT
NA NA TRBJ2-2 TRBV15 CATSRAGGRGNTGELFF TGTGCCACCAGCAGGGCTGGAGGGCGGGGGAACACCGGGGAGCTGTTTTTT
NA once TRBJ1-5 TRBV6-1 CASSDRYRVSNQPQHF TGTGCCAGCAGTGATAGGTACAGGGTTAGCAATCAGCCCCAGCATTTT
TRBD1 NA TRBJ1-1 TRBV19 CASSIGGTTGTEAFF TGTGCCAGTAGTATAGGGGGGACGACAGGGACTGAAGCTTTCTTT
NA NA TRBJ1-2 TRBV27 CASSFRGSSGYTF TGTGCCAGCAGTTTTCGTGGGTCTAGTGGCTACACCTTC
TRBD2 NA TRBJ2-7 TRBV28 CASSFSPTSGAYEQYF TGTGCCAGCAGTTTCTCCCCAACTAGCGGGGCTTACGAGCAGTACTTC
TRBD2 NA TRBJ2-7 TRBV7-2 CASSLAHSWTSGGRYEQYF TGTGCCAGCAGCTTAGCACACTCCTGGACTAGCGGGGGGAGGTACGAGCAGTACTTC
NA NA TRBJ2-2 TRBV7-9 CASSKGSGELFF TGTGCCAGCAGCAAAGGGTCCGGGGAGCTGTTTTTT
NA NA TRBJ2-1 TRBV19 CASSIGGRSSYNEQFF TGTGCCAGTAGTATAGGGGGACGGAGCTCCTACAATGAGCAGTTCTTC
NA once TRBJ2-7 TRBV9 CASGRGYYEQYF TGTGCCAGCGGAAGGGGGTACTACGAGCAGTACTTC
NA NA TRBJ2-7 TRBV4-1 CASSQVVLAGYEQYF TGCGCCAGCAGCCAAGTGGTACTAGCTGGCTACGAGCAGTACTTC
NA NA TRBJ2-5 TRBV18 CASSRLPRDNQETQYF TGTGCCAGCTCACGGCTTCCCCGGGACAACCAAGAGACCCAGTACTTC
NA NA TRBJ1-5 TRBV27 CASSKQGNNQPQHF TGTGCCAGCAGTAAACAGGGTAACAATCAGCCCCAGCATTTT
TRBD2 NA TRBJ2-5 TRBV13 CASRAALGVLAGESETQYF TGTGCCAGCAGAGCAGCCCTGGGCGTTTTAGCGGGAGAGTCGGAGACCCAGTACTTC
NA once TRBJ2-1 TRBV6-1 CASTESSYNEQFF TGTGCCAGCACGGAGAGCTCCTACAATGAGCAGTTCTTC
TRBD1 NA TRBJ1-3 TRBV28 CASSRRDSRRRNTIYF TGTGCCAGCAGCCGTCGGGACAGCCGAAGAAGAAACACCATATATTTT
NA NA TRBJ2-7 TRBV7-9 CASSLFGYEQYF TGTGCCAGCAGCTTATTTGGTTACGAGCAGTACTTC
NA NA TRBJ2-7 TRBV11-3 CASSSRPGTYEQYF TGTGCCAGCAGCTCACGGCCAGGAACCTACGAGCAGTACTTC
NA NA TRBJ2-5 TRBV4-2 CASSQEMDETQYF TGTGCCAGCAGCCAAGAAATGGACGAGACCCAGTACTTC
TRBD2 once TRBJ2-1 TRBV2 CASKAGGPGEQFF TGTGCCAGCAAAGCGGGAGGGCCGGGTGAGCAGTTCTTC
TRBD2 NA TRBJ2-3 TRBV7-3 CASSSGTSGTDTQYF TGTGCCAGCAGTTCCGGGACTAGCGGCACAGATACGCAGTATTTT
NA NA TRBJ2-7 TRBV27 CASSGRLSYEQYF TGTGCCAGCAGTGGACGCCTCTCCTACGAGCAGTACTTC
TRBD1 NA TRBJ2-5 TRBV6-4 CASRDRGQQETQYF TGTGCCAGCAGGGACAGGGGGCAACAAGAGACCCAGTACTTC
NA once TRBJ1-5 TRBV28 CASSPGLRVNQPQHF TGTGCCAGCAGTCCAGGCCTGAGGGTGAATCAGCCCCAGCATTTT
NA once TRBJ2-4 TRBV6-5 CASSSPAAKNIQYF TGTGCCAGCAGCTCCCCGGCGGCCAAAAACATTCAGTACTTC
TRBD1 NA TRBJ2-7 TRBV25-1 CASMTGSSYEQYF TGTGCCAGCATGACAGGGAGCTCCTACGAGCAGTACTTC